The T cell receptor (beta chain) described here comes from a study of shared clonotypes between healthy human individuals. Study-wide background: Aged 18 to 49, the donors were a couple of women and three men.

Germline CDR1 is SGHVS and CDR2 is FNYEAQ. The CDR3 is 17 residues long. V was trimmed by 0 bases and J by 0 bases, leaving 14 bases between them. General study results and limits: Depth of sequencing was expected to influence donor clonotype sharing.

A word on this clone: Antigen specificity is unknown. This could be a read error, since a much larger clone is one nucleotide away. The identical CDR3 is also encoded by other nucleotide sequences in the sample.

Per the authors' pipeline: Without quality scores, immunoSEQ junctional reads could not be filtered like full-length reads. Libraries were prepared by immunoSEQ multiplex PCR; TCRdb keeps only in-frame clonotypes and omits some of them. V, J and clone size are taken as reported in that table, and D and trimming were inferred from the DNA itself. The table includes 450,000 to 500,000 clones, around 80% detected once. Sequenced: PBMCs. The receptor comes from a woman in her 40s in good health. Some clones in this sample may be carry-over from other donors' samples. The chain links TRBV7-6 to TRBJ1-1; D is perhaps TRBD1 (6 bases). The CDR3 DNA follows: TGTGCCAGCAGCTTAGCGTGGGGGGGGCAGTTGAACACTGAAGCTTTCTTT. Its translation: CASSLAWGGQLNTEAFF.